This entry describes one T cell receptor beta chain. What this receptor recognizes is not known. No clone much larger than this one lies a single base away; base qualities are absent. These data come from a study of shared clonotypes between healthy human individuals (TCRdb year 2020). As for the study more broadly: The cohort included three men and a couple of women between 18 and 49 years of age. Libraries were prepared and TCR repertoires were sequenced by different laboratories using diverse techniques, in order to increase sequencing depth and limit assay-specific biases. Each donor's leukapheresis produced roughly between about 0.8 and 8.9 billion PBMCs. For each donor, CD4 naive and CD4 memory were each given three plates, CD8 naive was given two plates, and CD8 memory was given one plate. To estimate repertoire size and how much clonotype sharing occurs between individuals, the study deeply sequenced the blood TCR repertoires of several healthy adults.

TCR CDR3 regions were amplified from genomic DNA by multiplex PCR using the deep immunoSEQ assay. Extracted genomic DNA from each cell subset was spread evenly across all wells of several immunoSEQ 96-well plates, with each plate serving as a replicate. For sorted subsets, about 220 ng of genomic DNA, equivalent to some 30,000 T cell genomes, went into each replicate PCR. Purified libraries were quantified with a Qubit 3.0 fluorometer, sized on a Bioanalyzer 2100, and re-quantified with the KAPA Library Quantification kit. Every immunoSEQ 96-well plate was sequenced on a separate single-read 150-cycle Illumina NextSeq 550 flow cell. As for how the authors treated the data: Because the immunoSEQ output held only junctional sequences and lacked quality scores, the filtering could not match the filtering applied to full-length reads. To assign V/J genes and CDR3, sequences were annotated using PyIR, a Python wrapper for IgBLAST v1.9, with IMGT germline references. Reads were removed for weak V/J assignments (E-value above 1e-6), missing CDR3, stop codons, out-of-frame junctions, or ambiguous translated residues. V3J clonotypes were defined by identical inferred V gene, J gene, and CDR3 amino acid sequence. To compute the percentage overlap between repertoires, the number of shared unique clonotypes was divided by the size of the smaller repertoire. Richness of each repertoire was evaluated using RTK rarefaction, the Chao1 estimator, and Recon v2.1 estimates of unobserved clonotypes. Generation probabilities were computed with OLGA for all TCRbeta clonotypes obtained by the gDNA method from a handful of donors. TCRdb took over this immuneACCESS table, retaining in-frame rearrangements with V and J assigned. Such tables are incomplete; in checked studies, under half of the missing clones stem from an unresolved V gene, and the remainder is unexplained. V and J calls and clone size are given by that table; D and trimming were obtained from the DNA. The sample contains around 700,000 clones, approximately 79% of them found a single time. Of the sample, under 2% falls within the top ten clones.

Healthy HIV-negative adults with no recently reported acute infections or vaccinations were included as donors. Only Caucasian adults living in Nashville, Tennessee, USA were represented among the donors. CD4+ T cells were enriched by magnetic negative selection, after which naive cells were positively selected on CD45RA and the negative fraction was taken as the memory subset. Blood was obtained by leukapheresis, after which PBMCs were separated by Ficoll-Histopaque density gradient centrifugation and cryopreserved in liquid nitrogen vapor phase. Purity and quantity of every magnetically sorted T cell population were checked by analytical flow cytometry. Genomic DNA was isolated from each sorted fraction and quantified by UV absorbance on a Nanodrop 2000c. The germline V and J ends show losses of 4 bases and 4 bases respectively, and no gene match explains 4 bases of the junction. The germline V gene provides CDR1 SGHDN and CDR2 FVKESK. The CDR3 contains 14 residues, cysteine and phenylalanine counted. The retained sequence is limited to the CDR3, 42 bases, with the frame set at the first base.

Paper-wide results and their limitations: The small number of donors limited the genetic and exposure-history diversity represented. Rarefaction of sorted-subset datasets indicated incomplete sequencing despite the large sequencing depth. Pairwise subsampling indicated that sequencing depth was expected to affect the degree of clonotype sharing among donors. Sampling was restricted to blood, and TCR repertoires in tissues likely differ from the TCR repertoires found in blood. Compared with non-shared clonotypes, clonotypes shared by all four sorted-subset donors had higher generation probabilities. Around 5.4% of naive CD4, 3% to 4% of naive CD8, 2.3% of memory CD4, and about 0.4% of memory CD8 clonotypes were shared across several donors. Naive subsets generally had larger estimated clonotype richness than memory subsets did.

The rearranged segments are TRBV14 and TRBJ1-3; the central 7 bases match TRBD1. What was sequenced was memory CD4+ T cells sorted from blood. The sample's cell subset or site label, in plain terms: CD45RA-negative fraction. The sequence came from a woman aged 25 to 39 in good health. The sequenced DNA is TGTGCCAGCAGCCCCAGGGGGTACGGAAACACCATATATTTT. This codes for CASSPRGYGNTIYF.